The source of this T cell receptor beta chain is a study of long-term antiretroviral therapy in people with HIV. For this clone: What it binds is unknown.

The run of the v3.0 immunoSEQ assay was at survey level. Clones were read by immunoSEQ multiplex PCR, and TCRdb kept only the in-frame ones, dropping some. The sample shows about 19,000 clones, 75% to 85% of them seen only once. The study, taken as a whole, reports: Post-ART samples showed increased diversity that remained below transplant donor control levels. Controls showed broader CDR3 length ranges than did the HIV repertoires.

The receptor was isolated from a man aged 18 to 29 with HIV. This specimen was unsorted PBMCs, taken at the start of antiretroviral therapy, before treatment.

In DNA, the CDR3 is TGTGCCAGCAGTGCCGTTGAAGACCCGGGGGAGACCCAGTACTTC. Translated, it gives CASSAVEDPGETQYF. The rearrangement joins TRBV27 to TRBJ2-5; perhaps TRBD2 as D (5 bases). Trimming stripped 5 bases from V and 5 bases from J, with 18 bases between. The V gene's germline CDR1 is MNHEY and CDR2 SMNVEV (reference sequence). CDR3 size: 15 residues.